This T cell receptor (beta chain) was captured by sequencing in a study of shared clonotypes between healthy human individuals. Germline V lookup: CDR1 LGHNA, CDR2 YSLEER. The CDR3 is 16 amino acids. With V trimmed by 4 bases and J by 2 bases, 3 bases remained unmatched. The test was conducted at deep level. Using immunoSEQ multiplex PCR, the repertoire was profiled, and TCRdb retains in-frame clones only, with some absent. The table has roughly 1,500,000 clones, 98% seen once; the top ten hold roughly 0.42%. Caucasian adults living in Nashville, Tennessee, provided all samples. Into CD45RA+ naive and CD45RA-negative memory subsets, the CD4+ cells were split.

The chain uses TRBV4-3 and TRBJ2-2; 11 bases agree with TRBD1. This clonotype was obtained from a young man in good health. The sequencing input was naive CD4+ T cells sorted from blood. As to subset: CD45RA+ positively selected. The CDR3: CASSLGQGANTGELFF. CDR3 nucleotide sequence: TGCGCCAGCAGCCTTGGACAGGGGGCTAACACCGGGGAGCTGTTTTTT.